This is a list of T cell receptor beta chains from one sample in a study of blood T cell repertoires in COVID-19. Profiling relied on immunoSEQ multiplex PCR, and the TCRdb table lists in-frame clones only, not all of them. The sample carries 66,000 or so clones, 86% recorded once. Input material: peripheral blood. Every receptor here comes from a man in his forties or fifties with active COVID-19. Each CDR3 is given with its conserved first and last residue. The D gene is left open where the match is weak. Size tells how often a clone was seen (once, few, many) or the class of an expanded clone, and some rows leave it out.

TRBD1	TRBV20-1	NA	TRBJ1-2	CSASFQTGAGYTF	TGCAGTGCTAGTTTTCAGACAGGGGCTGGCTACACCTTC
TRBD1	TRBV30	NA	TRBJ1-2	CAWSVLDRAGYTF	TGTGCCTGGAGTGTACTTGACAGGGCTGGCTACACCTTC
NA	TRBV7-9	NA	TRBJ1-5	CASSLAPGKQPQHF	TGTGCCAGCAGCTTAGCGCCAGGGAAACAGCCCCAGCATTTT
TRBD2	TRBV11-2	NA	TRBJ2-7	CASSLTSGGSSYEQYF	TGTGCCAGCAGCCTCACTAGCGGGGGGAGCTCCTACGAGCAGTACTTC
NA	TRBV18	NA	TRBJ1-4	CASSPGGDRTNEKLFF	TGTGCCAGCTCACCGGGAGGGGACCGTACTAATGAAAAACTGTTTTTT
NA	TRBV7-2	NA	TRBJ1-3	CASSLGLSSSGNTIYF	TGTGCCAGCAGCTTGGGACTATCGAGCTCTGGAAACACCATATATTTT
NA	TRBV3-1/TRBV3-2	NA	TRBJ1-4	CASSPLGGPTNEKLFF	TGTGCCAGCAGCCCTCTCGGGGGGCCAACTAATGAAAAACTGTTTTTT
TRBD2	TRBV2	NA	TRBJ2-5	CASLASGEKTQYF	TGTGCCAGCTTGGCTAGCGGAGAAAAGACCCAGTACTTC
NA	TRBV7-9	NA	TRBJ1-1	CASRQRGTTEAFF	TGTGCCAGCAGGCAGAGGGGGACCACTGAAGCTTTCTTT
NA	TRBV11-2	few	TRBJ2-2	CASSWQGGGTGELFF	TGTGCCAGCAGCTGGCAGGGGGGTGGCACCGGGGAGCTGTTTTTT
NA	TRBV7-3	once	TRBJ1-1	CASTLSPGTEAFF	TGTGCCAGCACCCTTAGTCCCGGGACTGAAGCTTTCTTT
NA	TRBV6-6	NA	TRBJ2-3	CASRTDRDTQYF	TGTGCCAGCAGGACCGACAGAGATACGCAGTATTTT
NA	TRBV6-5	NA	TRBJ1-6	CASSLGVGFNSPLHF	TGTGCCAGCAGTTTAGGGGTGGGATTCAATTCACCCCTCCACTTT
NA	TRBV5-6	NA	TRBJ1-1	CASSLYLEGLNTEAFF	TGTGCCAGCAGCTTGTATTTAGAGGGTCTGAACACTGAAGCTTTCTTT
NA	TRBV12-5	NA	TRBJ2-6	CASGKALSGANVLTF	TGTGCTAGTGGCAAAGCTCTCTCTGGGGCCAACGTCCTGACTTTC
TRBD2	TRBV9	NA	TRBJ2-7	CASSAATSGRDEQYF	TGTGCCAGCAGCGCCGCGACTAGCGGCCGGGACGAGCAGTACTTC
NA	TRBV24-1	NA	TRBJ1-6	CATSDLPFGSSYNSPLHF	TGTGCCACCAGTGATTTACCCTTCGGTAGCTCCTATAATTCACCCCTCCACTTT
TRBD2	TRBV7-8	NA	TRBJ2-7	CASSSRLAGSYEQYF	TGTGCCAGCAGCTCAAGACTAGCGGGATCCTACGAGCAGTACTTC
NA	TRBV5-4	NA	TRBJ1-1	CASSGSASGLQVFTEAFF	TGTGCCAGCAGCGGATCGGCCTCTGGTCTCCAGGTATTCACTGAAGCTTTCTTT
NA	TRBV6-1	NA	TRBJ2-5	CASSEGLAGATQETQYF	TGTGCCAGCAGTGAAGGGTTGGCAGGGGCTACCCAAGAGACCCAGTACTTC
TRBD1	TRBV10-1	NA	TRBJ2-7	CASSESGTGLYEQYF	TGCGCCAGCAGTGAGTCGGGGACAGGACTTTACGAGCAGTACTTC
TRBD1	TRBV5-1	NA	TRBJ2-5	CASSLGTAQETQYF	TGCGCCAGCAGTTTAGGGACAGCGCAAGAGACCCAGTACTTC
TRBD2	TRBV4-2	few	TRBJ2-3	CASSQERGGPDTQYF	TGTGCCAGCAGCCAAGAGCGGGGGGGCCCAGATACGCAGTATTTT
NA	TRBV24-1	NA	TRBJ2-6	CATGGRLGVSGANVLTF	TGTGCCACCGGCGGGCGGCTAGGAGTCTCTGGGGCCAACGTCCTGACTTTC
TRBD1	TRBV3-1/TRBV3-2	few	TRBJ1-4	CASSRQGASEKLFF	TGTGCCAGCAGCCGACAGGGGGCGAGCGAAAAACTGTTTTTT
TRBD1	TRBV24-1	NA	TRBJ2-5	CATSDPTGVETQYF	TGTGCCACCAGTGACCCCACAGGGGTGGAGACCCAGTACTTC
TRBD1	TRBV7-9	NA	TRBJ1-1	CASSSGTGQTEAFF	TGTGCCAGCAGCTCAGGGACAGGACAAACTGAAGCTTTCTTT
NA	TRBV5-4	NA	TRBJ2-6	CASNLLTASGANVLTF	TGTGCCAGCAATCTACTGACAGCCTCTGGGGCCAACGTCCTGACTTTC
NA	TRBV7-3	NA	TRBJ2-1	CASAGRNGNEQFF	TGTGCCAGCGCGGGGCGGAACGGCAATGAGCAGTTCTTC
NA	TRBV19	NA	TRBJ1-2	CASSIPTGMGGYTF	TGTGCCAGTAGTATCCCTACAGGGATGGGTGGCTACACCTTC
TRBD2	TRBV27	NA	TRBJ2-7	CASSLAGTATYEQYF	TGTGCCAGCTCTCTAGCGGGGACAGCAACCTACGAGCAGTACTTC
NA	TRBV7-2	NA	TRBJ1-5	CASSLGGTPNQPQHF	TGTGCCAGCAGCTTGGGCGGGACCCCCAATCAGCCCCAGCATTTT
NA	TRBV7-9	NA	TRBJ1-1	CASSLGHNTEAFF	TGTGCCAGCAGCTTAGGGCACAACACTGAAGCTTTCTTT
TRBD1	TRBV5-4	NA	TRBJ2-3	CASSSYRGPFTDTQYF	TGTGCCAGCAGCTCTTACAGGGGGCCCTTCACAGATACGCAGTATTTT
TRBD1	TRBV7-7	NA	TRBJ2-1	CASSPGQYNEQFF	TGTGCCAGCAGCCCGGGACAGTACAATGAGCAGTTCTTC
NA	TRBV2	NA	TRBJ1-2	CASLRGGSGYGYTF	TGTGCCAGCCTCCGGGGGGGTTCGGGCTATGGCTACACCTTC
NA	TRBV28	NA	TRBJ1-1	CASNAGTEAFF	TGTGCCAGCAACGCGGGGACTGAAGCTTTCTTT
TRBD2	TRBV5-1	NA	TRBJ2-3	CASSPPGLAGGSDTQYF	TGCGCCAGCAGCCCCCCCGGACTAGCGGGAGGCTCCGATACGCAGTATTTT
TRBD1	TRBV10-3	NA	TRBJ1-2	CAISWTGGAGYTF	TGTGCCATCAGTTGGACAGGCGGAGCTGGCTACACCTTC
NA	TRBV2	few	TRBJ1-5	CASSEAPGPNQPQHF	TGTGCCAGCAGTGAAGCGCCAGGTCCCAATCAGCCCCAGCATTTT
NA	TRBV7-2	NA	TRBJ1-1	CASSLARGNTEAFF	TGTGCCAGCAGCTTAGCGCGGGGCAACACTGAAGCTTTCTTT
NA	TRBV6-2/TRBV6-3	NA	TRBJ1-6	CASSYGVGISLSPLHF	TGTGCCAGCAGTTACGGAGTCGGGATAAGCTTATCACCCCTCCACTTT
NA	TRBV5-1	NA	TRBJ1-2	CASSASGWGYTF	TGCGCCAGCAGCGCGTCGGGGTGGGGCTACACCTTC
TRBD1	TRBV19	NA	TRBJ1-2	CASSTGTGGYGYTF	TGTGCCAGTAGTACCGGGACAGGGGGCTATGGCTACACCTTC
TRBD2	TRBV27	NA	TRBJ2-5	CASRSIAGEPQETQYF	TGTGCCAGCAGATCGATAGCGGGAGAACCCCAAGAGACCCAGTACTTC
TRBD2	TRBV27	NA	TRBJ2-1	CASSSGTSGWRQFF	TGTGCCAGCAGTTCCGGGACTAGCGGGTGGAGGCAGTTCTTC
NA	TRBV27	NA	TRBJ1-1	CASSLMRGNTEAFF	TGTGCCAGCAGTTTAATGCGAGGAAACACTGAAGCTTTCTTT
NA	TRBV7-9	NA	TRBJ2-1	CASSFPSERRINEQFF	TGTGCCAGCAGCTTCCCCTCCGAGCGGAGGATTAATGAGCAGTTCTTC
NA	TRBV27	NA	TRBJ2-1	CASSRPRAEKNEQFF	TGTGCCAGCAGTCGGCCCAGGGCCGAAAAAAATGAGCAGTTCTTC
NA	TRBV27	NA	TRBJ2-2	CASSRVGSNTGELFF	TGTGCCAGCAGTCGGGTCGGATCGAACACCGGGGAGCTGTTTTTT
TRBD1	TRBV27	NA	TRBJ2-3	CASSSSDRGQITDTQYF	TGTGCCAGCAGTTCTTCCGACAGGGGCCAGATCACAGATACGCAGTATTTT
TRBD1	TRBV30	NA	TRBJ2-1	CAWNRDREYNEQFF	TGTGCCTGGAACCGGGACAGGGAATACAATGAGCAGTTCTTC
TRBD2	TRBV7-2	NA	TRBJ2-1	CASSLGSGGHNEQFF	TGTGCCAGCAGCTTAGGTAGCGGGGGCCACAATGAGCAGTTCTTC
NA	TRBV11-2	few	TRBJ1-3	CASSRVNTIYF	TGTGCCAGCAGCCGCGTGAACACCATATATTTT